These 4 T cell receptor beta chains originate from one sample sequenced in a study of blood T cell repertoires in COVID-19. Assay: immunoSEQ multiplex PCR; the TCRdb copy retains only in-frame clones and omits some. Of fewer than 120,000 clones detected, approximately 68% appear once; the ten largest clones hold around 8%. The sequencing sample was made of peripheral blood. The source is a woman aged 60-75 years with acute or convalescent COVID-19.

This clone was seen only a few times. The chain recombines TRBV6-5 with TRBJ1-4; no clear D. This CDR3 is built from 15 residues. From germline, CDR1 is MNHEY and CDR2 SVGAGI. Trimming shortened V by 6 bases and J by 8 bases, and 19 bases separated the two germline ends. The chain's CDR3 is CASRAGASGGEKLFF. In nucleotides, the CDR3 is TGTGCCAGCAGGGCCGGAGCCTCGGGAGGAGAAAAACTGTTTTTT.

This clone was seen only a few times. The V call is TRBV5-1, the J call TRBJ1-1; 9 nucleotides match TRBD1. Trimming at V came to 4 bases and at J to 4 bases, leaving 14 bases not matched to a gene. The CDR3 spans 17 residues. Per germline, CDR1 SGHRS and CDR2 YFSETQ. CDR3 coding DNA: TGCGCCAGCAGCCGAGGCGAGAACAGGGGGCGCGGCACTGAAGCTTTCTTT. It is translated as CASSRGENRGRGTEAFF. The whole variable domain, remainder taken from reference TRBV5-1 and TRBJ1-1, is KAGVTQTPRYLIKTRGQQVTLSCSPISGHRSVSWYQQTPGQGLQFLFEYFSETQRNKGNFPGRFSGRQFSNSRSEMNVSTLELGDSALYLCASSRGENRGRGTEAFFGQGTRLTVV.

The chain couples TRBV7-2 to TRBJ2-5, with TRBD1 as a possible D gene (7 bases). The CDR3 is 15 residues long. V was cut by 5 bases and J by 5 bases, with 18 bases left in between. The germline CDR1 and CDR2 sequences are SGHTA and FQGNSA. The CDR3 region is CASSPNTGAGETQYF. The CDR3 DNA is TGTGCCAGCAGCCCAAATACAGGGGCGGGGGAGACCCAGTACTTC. Together with reference TRBV7-2 and TRBJ2-5, the CDR3 gives the full variable domain: GAGVSQSPSNKVTEKGKDVELRCDPISGHTALYWYRQSLGQGLEFLIYFQGNSAPDKSGLPSDRFSAERTGGSVSTLTIQRTQQEDSAVYLCASSPNTGAGETQYFGPGTRLLVL.

The rearrangement links TRBV18 to TRBJ1-1, with 10 bases that match TRBD1. CDR1 is KGHSH and CDR2 is LQKENI in the germline V gene. Germline trimming cut 6 bases from V and 7 bases from J; bases unmatched to any gene: 14. The CDR3 is 16 amino acids. The CDR3 coding sequence is TGTGCCAGCTCGCAACGGGCGGGACAGGGGATATATGAAGCTTTCTTT. Translation gives CASSQRAGQGIYEAFF.